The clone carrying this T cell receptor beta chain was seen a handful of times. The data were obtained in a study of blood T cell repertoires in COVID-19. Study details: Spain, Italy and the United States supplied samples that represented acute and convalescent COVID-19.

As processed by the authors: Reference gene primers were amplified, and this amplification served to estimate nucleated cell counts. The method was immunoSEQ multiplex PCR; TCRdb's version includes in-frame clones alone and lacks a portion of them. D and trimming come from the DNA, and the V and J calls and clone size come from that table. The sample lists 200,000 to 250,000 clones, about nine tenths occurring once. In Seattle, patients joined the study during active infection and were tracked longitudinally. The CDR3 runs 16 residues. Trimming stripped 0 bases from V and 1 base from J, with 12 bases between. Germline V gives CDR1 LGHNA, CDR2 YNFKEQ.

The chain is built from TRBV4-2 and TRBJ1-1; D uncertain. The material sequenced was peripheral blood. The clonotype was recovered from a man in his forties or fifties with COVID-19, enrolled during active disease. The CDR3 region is CASSQDNMAGNTEAFF. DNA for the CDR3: TGTGCCAGCAGCCAAGATAATATGGCAGGGAACACTGAAGCTTTCTTT.